The clone carrying this TCR beta chain has a count of ten or more. Its target is unknown. These data are taken from a study of T cells after yellow fever vaccination. The V gene lost 2 bases and the J gene lost 7 bases, with 12 bases spanning the gap. Germline assignment: CDR1 MNHEY and CDR2 SVGEGT. The CDR3 extends over 14 amino acids. UMIs were added to TCR cDNA along with a universal primer site when it was made by 5'RACE template switching. From the 5' RACE reads, TCRdb called clonotypes with MiXCR, one entry per CDR3 protein. The table lists about 220,000 distinct CDR3 sequences, approximately 3% of them singletons. Findings and limits, study-wide: Abundant bulk-derived clonotypes could contaminate FACS-sorted repertoires. Subsequent to the booster, the majority of primary-vaccination clones reappeared (under 98% CD4, 70% to 90% CD8). Relatively few clonotypes were ones that appeared in both CD4 and CD8 compartments.

This chain uses TRBV6-2 or TRBV6-3 with TRBJ1-5; D ambiguous. The receptor was derived from a man aged 18 to 35 who received the YFV17D yellow fever vaccine. Sequencing used CD4+ T cells sorted from PBMCs, obtained 10 days after the yellow fever booster vaccination. CDR3 nucleotides: TGTGCCAGCAGTTACGATTTATCGGGGCAGCCCCAGCATTTT. This encodes CASSYDLSGQPQHF.